This is a list of T cell receptor beta chains from one sample in a study of T cells in localized non-small cell lung cancer. The method was immunoSEQ multiplex PCR; TCRdb's version includes in-frame clones alone and lacks a portion of them. The sample carries over 45,000 clones, about 80% recorded once. The specimen comprised peripheral blood, sampled before any cancer treatment. The receptor source for this set is a man aged 35 to 69 with stage I squamous cell lung carcinoma. Both conserved end residues are part of each CDR3. The D gene is left open where the match is weak. Not every row has a clone size; where given, it reads once, few, many or a size class.

D	V	J	size	DNA	CDR3
NA	TRBV30	TRBJ2-5	NA	TGTGCCTGGTCCCCCGGAGGGGAGACCCAGTACTTC	CAWSPGGETQYF
NA	TRBV7-8	TRBJ1-6	NA	TGTGCCAGCAGCCGTCAGGTGTCGGGCTCACCCCTCCACTTT	CASSRQVSGSPLHF
NA	TRBV7-3	TRBJ1-5	NA	TGTGCCAGCAGCTTATGGGCGCCCCAGCATTTT	CASSLWAPQHF
TRBD2	TRBV7-8	TRBJ2-3	NA	TGTGCCAGCAGAAGACTAGCGGAGACAGATACGCAGTATTTT	CASRRLAETDTQYF
NA	TRBV9	TRBJ1-1	few	TGTGCCAGCAGCGTAGTGTCAGGGGAGGCTGAAGCTTTCTTT	CASSVVSGEAEAFF
TRBD1	TRBV7-6	TRBJ1-1	NA	TGTGCCAGCAGCTTAATTTATCGGACAGGGGCTAACACTGAAGCTTTCTTT	CASSLIYRTGANTEAFF
NA	TRBV14	TRBJ1-1	NA	TGTGCCAGCAGCCCCATCAGAGGCCCTGGCAGTGAAGCTTTCTTT	CASSPIRGPGSEAFF
NA	TRBV5-4	TRBJ2-3	NA	TGTGCCAGCAGCTTGGACAGTTCTCGAACAGATACGCAGTATTTT	CASSLDSSRTDTQYF
TRBD2	TRBV29-1	TRBJ2-1	NA	TGCAGCGTTGAAGCGAGCGGGGGGGCCTTTGAGCAGTTCTTC	CSVEASGGAFEQFF
NA	TRBV4-1	TRBJ2-5	NA	TGCGCCAGCAGCCAAGATCCCCCGGGGATGGAGACCCAGTACTTC	CASSQDPPGMETQYF
NA	TRBV7-3	TRBJ2-1	NA	TGTGCCAGCAGCTTAGGGTCCTACAATGAGCAGTTCTTC	CASSLGSYNEQFF
NA	TRBV30	TRBJ2-4	NA	TGTGCCTGGAGTGTAAGGGAAAACATTCAGTACTTC	CAWSVRENIQYF
NA	TRBV27	TRBJ2-1	NA	TGTGCCAGCAGCCCCACTTCGCTCTTCCACTCCTACAATGAGCAGTTCTTC	CASSPTSLFHSYNEQFF
TRBD1	TRBV6-6	TRBJ1-2	few	TGTGCCACCACTGTTGGACAGGGGCCGTTCTATGGCTACACCTTC	CATTVGQGPFYGYTF
TRBD1	TRBV2	TRBJ2-1	NA	TGTGCCAGCAGCGCAACTTCCGGGACAGCCTACAATGAGCAGTTCTTC	CASSATSGTAYNEQFF
TRBD1	TRBV7-9	TRBJ1-1	NA	TGTGCCAGCAGCTTTAAGGGGGCGGCTGAAGCTTTCTTT	CASSFKGAAEAFF
TRBD2	TRBV5-8	TRBJ2-1	NA	TGTGCCAGCAACTCGGGGCGGGGGTCCTACAATGAGCAGTTCTTC	CASNSGRGSYNEQFF
NA	TRBV5-1	TRBJ2-5	NA	TGCGCCAGCAGCTTGAAGTCTGGCGGGGTGCAAGAGACCCAGTACTTC	CASSLKSGGVQETQYF
TRBD1	TRBV5-1	TRBJ2-3	NA	TGCGCCAGCAGCTTTGGGTCACAGGGGGTAAGCACAGATACGCAGTATTTT	CASSFGSQGVSTDTQYF
TRBD1	TRBV5-4	TRBJ1-6	NA	TGTGCCAGCAGCCCGGCCAGGACAGGGAATTCACCCCTCCACTTT	CASSPARTGNSPLHF
TRBD1	TRBV28	TRBJ2-5	NA	TGTGCCAGCAGCGACCGACAGGGACGGACCCAGTACTTC	CASSDRQGRTQYF
NA	TRBV7-8	TRBJ1-2	NA	TGTGCCAGCAGCTTAGACAGTCAAAGATTGGGCTACACCTTC	CASSLDSQRLGYTF
NA	TRBV4-1	TRBJ1-3	NA	TGCGCCAGCAGCCAAGCGTACGGAAACACCATATATTTT	CASSQAYGNTIYF
NA	TRBV30	TRBJ2-7	NA	TGTGCCTGGGGGGCGCGGGGGCAGTACTTC	CAWGARGQYF
NA	TRBV11-2	TRBJ1-2	NA	TGTGCCAGCAGCGAGACAGAAGGATATGGCTACACCTTC	CASSETEGYGYTF
TRBD1	TRBV5-1	TRBJ2-7	NA	TGCGCCAGCAAAACCGGGACAGGGTCCTACGAGCAGTACTTC	CASKTGTGSYEQYF
TRBD1	TRBV2	TRBJ1-6	NA	TGTGCCAGCAGTTGGACAGGGAGTTCCTATAATTCACCCCTCCACTTT	CASSWTGSSYNSPLHF
TRBD2	TRBV15	TRBJ2-2	NA	TGTGCCACCAGCAGAGATCTAGCGGGGGGCACCGGGGAGCTGTTTTTT	CATSRDLAGGTGELFF
NA	TRBV21-1	TRBJ2-7	NA	TGTGCCAGCAGCAATGGGCAGCAGTACTTC	CASSNGQQYF
NA	TRBV7-2	TRBJ1-1	once	TGTGCCAGCAGTCCTATAGGGGGAAAAGGGTACACTGAAGCTTTCTTT	CASSPIGGKGYTEAFF
TRBD1	TRBV6-5	TRBJ1-5	NA	TGTGCCGGCAGACAGGGGGATCAGCCCCAGCATTTT	CAGRQGDQPQHF
NA	TRBV15	TRBJ2-5	NA	TGTGCCACAATCCAAGTGCAAGAGACCCAGTACTTC	CATIQVQETQYF
TRBD1	TRBV5-1	TRBJ2-3	NA	TGCGCCAGCAGCCAGCAAGGGACAGGGAGCACAGATACGCAGTATTTT	CASSQQGTGSTDTQYF
NA	TRBV18	TRBJ2-3	NA	TGTGCCAGCTCACAGTCCCGGATGGTCTCAGATACGCAGTATTTT	CASSQSRMVSDTQYF
NA	TRBV5-4	TRBJ2-3	NA	TGTGCCAGCAGCTCAGGGGTCACCACAGATACGCAGTATTTT	CASSSGVTTDTQYF
NA	TRBV30	TRBJ2-5	NA	TGTGCCTGGAGTGTTCAAGAGACCCAGTACTTC	CAWSVQETQYF
NA	TRBV2	TRBJ2-2	few	TGTGCCAGCACTGTTCACACCGGGGAGCTGTTTTTT	CASTVHTGELFF
TRBD2	TRBV9	TRBJ2-5	few	TGTGCCAGCAGCGTAGACTCGGGGGGGCAAGGAGAGACCCAGTACTTC	CASSVDSGGQGETQYF
NA	TRBV30	TRBJ1-1	many	TGTGCCTGGACCCCTACAGGTGCTGGGGCTTTCTTT	CAWTPTGAGAFF
NA	TRBV7-3	TRBJ1-6	NA	TGTGCCAGCAGGTCAACGGAAAAGGGAATGACTTCACCCCTCCACTTT	CASRSTEKGMTSPLHF
NA	TRBV6-5	TRBJ2-1	NA	TGTGCCAGCAGTTACTCTCCTAGCTACAATGAGCAGTTCTTC	CASSYSPSYNEQFF
TRBD2	TRBV4-3	TRBJ2-3	NA	TGCGCCAGCAGCCCATTAGCGGGGGGGCCAGGGGTTGATACGCAGTATTTT	CASSPLAGGPGVDTQYF
NA	TRBV30	TRBJ2-3	NA	TGTGCCTGGAGGCGCACAGATACGCAGTATTTT	CAWRRTDTQYF
NA	TRBV4-1	TRBJ2-5	NA	TGCGCCAGCAGCCAAGATCTTCAGGGGCGCCAGGAGACCCAGTACTTC	CASSQDLQGRQETQYF
NA	TRBV30	TRBJ2-6	NA	TGTGCCTGCCTCAGTACCTCTGGGGCCAACGTCCTGACTTTC	CACLSTSGANVLTF
NA	TRBV29-1	TRBJ1-5	few	TGCAGCGTTGGTGGGGGGTACAATCAGCCCCAGCATTTT	CSVGGGYNQPQHF
TRBD1	TRBV2	TRBJ1-1	NA	TGTGCCAGCAGTGAAGCGGAGGGACAGGGGTCTGAAGCTTTCTTT	CASSEAEGQGSEAFF
TRBD1	TRBV30	TRBJ1-4	NA	TGTGCCTGGAGTGTAGGGACAGTTGATGAAAAACTGTTTTTT	CAWSVGTVDEKLFF
TRBD1	TRBV10-3	TRBJ2-1	NA	TGTGCCACCCAAGCGGGCCAGGGGGCGCCGGATGAGCAGTTCTTC	CATQAGQGAPDEQFF
NA	TRBV7-9	TRBJ2-1	NA	TGTGCCAGCAGCTTAGATGGTTATGAGCAGTTCTTC	CASSLDGYEQFF
NA	TRBV27	TRBJ1-1	NA	TGTGCCAGCATGGGCCTTGGCATGAACACTGAAGCTTTCTTT	CASMGLGMNTEAFF
TRBD2	TRBV11-2	TRBJ2-7	NA	TGTGCCAGCAGCTTAACTTGGGACTATGAGTCCTACGAGCAGTACTTC	CASSLTWDYESYEQYF
NA	TRBV18	TRBJ2-1	few	TGTGCCAGCTCAGCAGGCCCACAAGGGAAGTTCTTC	CASSAGPQGKFF
NA	TRBV2	TRBJ2-3	few	TGTGCCAGCAGGAAACCAGGGGTTGCAGATACGCAGTATTTT	CASRKPGVADTQYF
NA	TRBV7-9	TRBJ2-2	NA	TGTGCCAGCAGCCTCGACTCAGGGAACACCGGGGAGCTGTTTTTT	CASSLDSGNTGELFF
NA	TRBV9	TRBJ1-2	NA	TGTGCCAGCAGCCGGGAGGGGGGCTACACCTTC	CASSREGGYTF
NA	TRBV11-2	TRBJ1-4	NA	TGTGCCAGCAGCTCACGACAGGCGTTTAATGAAAAACTGTTTTTT	CASSSRQAFNEKLFF
NA	TRBV28	TRBJ2-5	NA	TGTGCCAGCGGGCCTCCGGGACGATACGAAGAGACCCAGTACTTC	CASGPPGRYEETQYF
NA	TRBV5-1	TRBJ1-3	NA	TGCGCCAGCTCCTTAAGCGGGGACTCTGGAAACACCATATATTTT	CASSLSGDSGNTIYF